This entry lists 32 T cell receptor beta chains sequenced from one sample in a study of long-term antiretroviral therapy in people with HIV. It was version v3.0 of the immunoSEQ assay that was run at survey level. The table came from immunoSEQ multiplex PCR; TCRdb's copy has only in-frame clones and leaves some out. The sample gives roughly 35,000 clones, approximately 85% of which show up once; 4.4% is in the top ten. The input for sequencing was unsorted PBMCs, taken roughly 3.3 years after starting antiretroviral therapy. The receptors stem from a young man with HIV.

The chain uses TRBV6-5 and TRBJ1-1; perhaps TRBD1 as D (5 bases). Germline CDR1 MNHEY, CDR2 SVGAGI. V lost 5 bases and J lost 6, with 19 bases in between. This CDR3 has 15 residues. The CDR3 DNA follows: TGTGCCAGCAGTACACGAGGGGTCAGCGAGCCTGAAGCTTTCTTT. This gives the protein CASSTRGVSEPEAFF.

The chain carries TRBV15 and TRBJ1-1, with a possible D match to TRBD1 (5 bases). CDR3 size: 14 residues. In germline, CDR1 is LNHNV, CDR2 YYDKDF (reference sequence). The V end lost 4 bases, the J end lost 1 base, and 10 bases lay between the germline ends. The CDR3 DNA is TGTGCCACCAGCAAGTGGGGGGGGAACACTGAAGCTTTCTTT. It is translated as CATSKWGGNTEAFF.

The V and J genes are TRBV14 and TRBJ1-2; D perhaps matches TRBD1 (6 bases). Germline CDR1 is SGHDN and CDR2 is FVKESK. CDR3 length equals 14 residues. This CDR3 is CAPDREKTNYGYTF. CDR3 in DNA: TGTGCTCCGGACAGAGAGAAAACAAACTATGGCTACACCTTC.

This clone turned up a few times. The CDR3 region has the DNA TGTGCCAGCGTCACGGGATCCGTCTACGAGCAGTACTTC. This translates into CASVTGSVYEQYF. The chain is built from TRBV7-9 and TRBJ2-7, with D possibly being TRBD2 (5 bases). The CDR3 spans 13 residues. The germline CDR1 and CDR2 sequences are SEHNR and FQNEAQ (reference sequence). V dropped 8 bases and J dropped 3 bases, with 14 bases sitting between them.

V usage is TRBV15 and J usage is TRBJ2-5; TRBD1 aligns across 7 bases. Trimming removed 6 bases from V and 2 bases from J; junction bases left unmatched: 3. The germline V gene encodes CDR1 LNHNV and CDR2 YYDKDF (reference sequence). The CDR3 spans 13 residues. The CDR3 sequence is CATSRDRQETQYF. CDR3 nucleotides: TGTGCCACCAGTAGGGACAGACAAGAGACCCAGTACTTC. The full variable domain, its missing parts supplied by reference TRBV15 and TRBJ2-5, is DAMVIQNPRYQVTQFGKPVTLSCSQTLNHNVMYWYQQKSSQAPKLLFHYYDKDFNNEADTPDNFQSRRPNTSFCFLDIRSPGLGDTAMYLCATSRDRQETQYFGPGTRLLVL.

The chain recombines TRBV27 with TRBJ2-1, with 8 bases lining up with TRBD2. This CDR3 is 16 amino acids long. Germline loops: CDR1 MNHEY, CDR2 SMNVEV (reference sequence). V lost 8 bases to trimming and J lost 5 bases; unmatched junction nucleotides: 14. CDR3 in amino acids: CASPHFGRANHNEQFF. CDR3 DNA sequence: TGTGCCAGCCCCCATTTCGGGAGGGCGAACCACAATGAGCAGTTCTTC.

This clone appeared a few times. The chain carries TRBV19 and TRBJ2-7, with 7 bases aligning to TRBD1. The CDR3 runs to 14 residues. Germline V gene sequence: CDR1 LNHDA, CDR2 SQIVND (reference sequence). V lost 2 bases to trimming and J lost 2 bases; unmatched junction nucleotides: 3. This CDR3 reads CASSISGQTYEQYF. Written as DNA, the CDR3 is TGTGCCAGTAGTATATCGGGACAGACCTACGAGCAGTACTTC.

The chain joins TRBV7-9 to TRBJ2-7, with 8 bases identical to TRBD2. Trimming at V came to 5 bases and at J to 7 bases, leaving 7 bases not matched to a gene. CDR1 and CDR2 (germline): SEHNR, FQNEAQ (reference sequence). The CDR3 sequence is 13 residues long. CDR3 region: CASSPGGSLEQYF. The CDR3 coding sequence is TGTGCCAGCAGCCCGGGGGGGTCTCTAGAGCAGTACTTC.

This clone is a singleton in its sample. The CDR3 here is CASSDPYRARDNEQFF. The CDR3 region has the DNA TGCGCCAGCAGTGACCCCTACCGGGCTCGCGATAATGAGCAGTTCTTC. V is TRBV10-2 and J is TRBJ2-1; no clear D gene. Germline V CDR1 and CDR2: WSHSY, SAAADI. This CDR3 has 16 amino acids. V dropped 3 bases and J dropped 7 bases, with 19 bases sitting between them.

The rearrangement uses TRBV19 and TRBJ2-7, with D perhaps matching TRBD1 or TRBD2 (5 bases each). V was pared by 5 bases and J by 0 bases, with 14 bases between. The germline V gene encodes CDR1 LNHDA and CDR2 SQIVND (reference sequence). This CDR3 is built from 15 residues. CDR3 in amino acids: CASSPAGAASYEQYF. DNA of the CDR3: TGTGCCAGTAGTCCTGCCGGGGCCGCCTCCTACGAGCAGTACTTC.

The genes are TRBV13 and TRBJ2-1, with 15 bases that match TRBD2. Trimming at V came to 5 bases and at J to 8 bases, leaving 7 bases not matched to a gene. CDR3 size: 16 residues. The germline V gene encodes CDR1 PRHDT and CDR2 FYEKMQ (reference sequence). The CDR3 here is CASSKRTSGGAHEQFF. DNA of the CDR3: TGTGCCAGCAGCAAACGGACTAGCGGGGGGGCCCATGAGCAGTTCTTC.

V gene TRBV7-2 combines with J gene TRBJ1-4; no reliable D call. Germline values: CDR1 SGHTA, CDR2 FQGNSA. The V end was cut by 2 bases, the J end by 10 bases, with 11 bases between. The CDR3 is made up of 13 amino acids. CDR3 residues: CASSLSSPGKLFF. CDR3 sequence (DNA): TGTGCCAGCAGCTTAAGCTCCCCCGGAAAACTGTTTTTT.

This CDR3 is CASSGGGLALPYEQYF. The CDR3 DNA reads TGTGCCAGCAGTGGGGGGGGACTAGCCCTCCCCTACGAGCAGTACTTC. V and J are TRBV2 and TRBJ2-7, with 9 bases fitting TRBD2. CDR3 size: 16 residues. Trimming removed 4 bases from V and 2 bases from J; junction bases left unmatched: 9. Germline CDR1 SNHLY, CDR2 FYNNEI.

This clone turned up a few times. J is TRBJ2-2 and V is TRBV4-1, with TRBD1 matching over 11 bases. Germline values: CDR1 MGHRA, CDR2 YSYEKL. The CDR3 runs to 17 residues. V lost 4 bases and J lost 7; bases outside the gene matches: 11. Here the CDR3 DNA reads TGCGCCAGCAGCCTTAGAAGTGGGACAGGGGGAGGCGGGGAGCTGTTTTTT. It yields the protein CASSLRSGTGGGGELFF.

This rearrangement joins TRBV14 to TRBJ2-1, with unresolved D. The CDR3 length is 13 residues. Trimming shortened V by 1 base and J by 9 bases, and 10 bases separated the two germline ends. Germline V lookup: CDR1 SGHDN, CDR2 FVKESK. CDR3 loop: CASSQVARREQFF. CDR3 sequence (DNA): TGTGCCAGCAGCCAAGTGGCTCGCCGTGAGCAGTTCTTC.

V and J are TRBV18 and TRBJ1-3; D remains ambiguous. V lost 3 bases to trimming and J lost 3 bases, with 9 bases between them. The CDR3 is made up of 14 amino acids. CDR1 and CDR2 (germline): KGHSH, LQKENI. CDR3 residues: CASSPGSGGNTIYF. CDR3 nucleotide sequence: TGTGCCAGCTCACCGGGGTCCGGTGGAAACACCATATATTTT.

The CDR3 DNA sequence: TGCGCCAGCGGAGACAGGAACACCGGGGAGCTGTTTTTT. This encodes CASGDRNTGELFF. The rearrangement links TRBV10-1 to TRBJ2-2; perhaps TRBD1 as D (5 bases). Germline-derived CDR1 and CDR2 are WNHNN and SYGVQD (reference sequence). This CDR3 spans 13 amino acids. Trimming left V 8 bases short and J 1 base short, with 8 bases between.

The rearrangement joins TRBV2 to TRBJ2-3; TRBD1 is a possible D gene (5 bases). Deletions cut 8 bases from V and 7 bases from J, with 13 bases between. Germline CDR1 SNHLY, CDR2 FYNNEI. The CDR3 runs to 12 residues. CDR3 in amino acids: CASDRNSYTQYF. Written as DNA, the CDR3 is TGTGCCAGCGACAGAAACAGCTATACGCAGTATTTT.

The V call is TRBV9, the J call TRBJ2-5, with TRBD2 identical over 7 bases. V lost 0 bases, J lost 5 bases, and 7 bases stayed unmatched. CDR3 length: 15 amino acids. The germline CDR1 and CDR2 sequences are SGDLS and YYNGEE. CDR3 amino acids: CASSVGGRAEETQYF. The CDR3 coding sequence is TGTGCCAGCAGCGTAGGGGGGAGGGCCGAGGAGACCCAGTACTTC.

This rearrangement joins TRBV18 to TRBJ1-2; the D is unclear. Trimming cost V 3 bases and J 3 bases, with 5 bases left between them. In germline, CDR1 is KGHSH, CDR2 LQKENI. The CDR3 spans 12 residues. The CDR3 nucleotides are TGTGCCAGCTCACCTTTCGACTATGGCTACACCTTC. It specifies CASSPFDYGYTF.

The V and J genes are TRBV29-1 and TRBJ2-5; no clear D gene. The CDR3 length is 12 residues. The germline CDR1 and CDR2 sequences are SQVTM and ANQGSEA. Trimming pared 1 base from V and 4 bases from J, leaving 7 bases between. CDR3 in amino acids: CSVEVIGETQYF. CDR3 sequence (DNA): TGCAGCGTTGAAGTCATTGGAGAGACCCAGTACTTC.

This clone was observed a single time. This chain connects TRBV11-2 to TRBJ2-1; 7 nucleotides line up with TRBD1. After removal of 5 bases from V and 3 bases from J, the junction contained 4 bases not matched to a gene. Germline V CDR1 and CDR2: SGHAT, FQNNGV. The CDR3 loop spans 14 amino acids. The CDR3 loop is CASSPRDSYNEQFF. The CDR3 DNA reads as TGTGCCAGCAGCCCGAGGGACAGCTACAATGAGCAGTTCTTC.

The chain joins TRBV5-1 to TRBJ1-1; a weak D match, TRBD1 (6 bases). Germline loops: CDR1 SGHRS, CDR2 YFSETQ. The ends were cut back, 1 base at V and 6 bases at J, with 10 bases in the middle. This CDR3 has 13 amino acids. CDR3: CASSLTGIPEAFF. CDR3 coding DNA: TGCGCCAGCAGCTTGACAGGGATCCCTGAAGCTTTCTTT.

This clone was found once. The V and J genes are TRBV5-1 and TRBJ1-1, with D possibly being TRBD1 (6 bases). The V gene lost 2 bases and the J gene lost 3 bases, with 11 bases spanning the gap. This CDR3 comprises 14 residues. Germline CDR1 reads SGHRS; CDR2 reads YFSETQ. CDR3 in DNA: TGCGCCAGCAGCTTCCAGGGGATGGACACTGAAGCTTTCTTT. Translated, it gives CASSFQGMDTEAFF.

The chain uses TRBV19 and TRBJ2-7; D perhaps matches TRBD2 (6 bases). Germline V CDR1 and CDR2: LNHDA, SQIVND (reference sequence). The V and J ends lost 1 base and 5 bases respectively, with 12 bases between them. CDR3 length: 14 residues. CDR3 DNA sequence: TGTGCCAGTAGTATAGTGCGGGGTAACGACGAGCAGTACTTC. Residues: CASSIVRGNDEQYF.

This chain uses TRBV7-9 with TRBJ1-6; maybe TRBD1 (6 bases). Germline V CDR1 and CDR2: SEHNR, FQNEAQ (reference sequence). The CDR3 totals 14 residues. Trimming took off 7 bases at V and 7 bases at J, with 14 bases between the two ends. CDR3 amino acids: CASTDGGGNSPLHF. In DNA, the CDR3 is TGTGCCAGCACCGATGGAGGGGGAAATTCACCCCTCCACTTT. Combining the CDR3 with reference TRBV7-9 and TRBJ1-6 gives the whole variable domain DTGVSQNPRHKITKRGQNVTFRCDPISEHNRLYWYRQTLGQGPEFLTYFQNEAQLEKSRLLSDRFSAERPKGSFSTLEIQRTEQGDSAMYLCASTDGGGNSPLHFGNGTRLTVT.

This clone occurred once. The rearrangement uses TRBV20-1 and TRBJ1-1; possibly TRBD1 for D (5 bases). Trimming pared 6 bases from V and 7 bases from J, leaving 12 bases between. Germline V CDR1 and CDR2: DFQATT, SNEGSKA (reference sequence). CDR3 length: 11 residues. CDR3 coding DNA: TGCAGTGCCACCGGGACTCTTGAAGCTTTCTTT. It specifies CSATGTLEAFF.

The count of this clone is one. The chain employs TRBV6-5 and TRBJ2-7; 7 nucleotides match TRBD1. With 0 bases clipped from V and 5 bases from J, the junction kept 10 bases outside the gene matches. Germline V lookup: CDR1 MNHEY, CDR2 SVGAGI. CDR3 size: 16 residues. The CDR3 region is CASSYSGQTSRDEQYF. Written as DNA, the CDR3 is TGTGCCAGCAGTTACTCGGGACAGACCTCTAGGGACGAGCAGTACTTC.

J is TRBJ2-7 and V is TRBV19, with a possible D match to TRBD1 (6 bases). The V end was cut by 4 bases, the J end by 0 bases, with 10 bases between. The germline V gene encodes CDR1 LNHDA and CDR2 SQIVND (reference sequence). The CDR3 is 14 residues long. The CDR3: CASSTTGYSYEQYF. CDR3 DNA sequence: TGTGCCAGTAGTACGACAGGTTACTCCTACGAGCAGTACTTC. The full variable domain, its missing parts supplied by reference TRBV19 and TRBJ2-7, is DGGITQSPKYLFRKEGQNVTLSCEQNLNHDAMYWYRQDPGQGLRLIYYSQIVNDFQKGDIAEGYSVSREKKESFPLTVTSAQKNPTAFYLCASSTTGYSYEQYFGPGTRLTVT.

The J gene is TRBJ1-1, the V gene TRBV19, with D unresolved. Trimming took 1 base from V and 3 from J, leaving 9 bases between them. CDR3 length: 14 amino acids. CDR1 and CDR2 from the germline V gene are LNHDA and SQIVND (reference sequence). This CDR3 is CASSIADLYTEAFF. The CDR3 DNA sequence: TGTGCCAGTAGTATAGCAGATTTATACACTGAAGCTTTCTTT. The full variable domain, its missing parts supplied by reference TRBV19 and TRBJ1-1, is DGGITQSPKYLFRKEGQNVTLSCEQNLNHDAMYWYRQDPGQGLRLIYYSQIVNDFQKGDIAEGYSVSREKKESFPLTVTSAQKNPTAFYLCASSIADLYTEAFFGQGTRLTVV.

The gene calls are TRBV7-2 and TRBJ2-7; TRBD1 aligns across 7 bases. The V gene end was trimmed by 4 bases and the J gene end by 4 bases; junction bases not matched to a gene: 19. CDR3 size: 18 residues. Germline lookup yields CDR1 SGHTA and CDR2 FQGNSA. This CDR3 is CASSSKIGQDWSPYEQYF. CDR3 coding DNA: TGTGCCAGCAGCTCTAAAATCGGACAGGACTGGTCCCCTTACGAGCAGTACTTC. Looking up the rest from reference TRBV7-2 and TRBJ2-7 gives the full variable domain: GAGVSQSPSNKVTEKGKDVELRCDPISGHTALYWYRQSLGQGLEFLIYFQGNSAPDKSGLPSDRFSAERTGGSVSTLTIQRTQQEDSAVYLCASSSKIGQDWSPYEQYFGPGTRLTVT.

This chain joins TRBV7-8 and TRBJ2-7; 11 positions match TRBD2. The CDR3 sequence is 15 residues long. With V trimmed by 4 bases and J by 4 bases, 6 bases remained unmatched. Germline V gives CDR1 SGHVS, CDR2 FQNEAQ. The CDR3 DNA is TGTGCCAGCAGCTCGGGACTAGCGGCGAAGTACGAGCAGTACTTC. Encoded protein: CASSSGLAAKYEQYF.